These T cell receptor beta chains were read from a single sample in a study of PD-1 blockade in classical Hodgkin lymphoma. Sequencing used immunoSEQ multiplex PCR; TCRdb keeps in-frame clones, though not all of them. The sample contains approximately 20,000 clones, roughly 80% of which appear only once. The source material was peripheral blood mononuclear cells (PBMCs), sampled before the second cycle of nivolumab. The source is a human donor with classical Hodgkin lymphoma. CDR3s include the opening cysteine and the closing phenylalanine or tryptophan. The order of the fields is V gene, clone size, J gene, D gene, CDR3 DNA, CDR3 protein. The D gene is left open where the match is weak. Expanded clones get a size class; other rows say once, few or many, or leave the size out.

v_gene: TRBV28; abundance: NA; j_gene: TRBJ2-1; d_gene: TRBD1; CDR3nt: TGTGCCAGCAGTCCAGGGGGCGGGTCCTACAATGAGCAGTTCTTC; CDR3aa: CASSPGGGSYNEQFF
v_gene: TRBV5-1; abundance: NA; j_gene: TRBJ2-7; d_gene: NA; CDR3nt: TGCGCCAGCAGCTTTTCTGGAACGGACAGCCACTACGAGCAGTACTTC; CDR3aa: CASSFSGTDSHYEQYF
v_gene: TRBV28; abundance: once; j_gene: TRBJ1-1; d_gene: TRBD1; CDR3nt: TGTGCCAGCGGAAGACAGGGGGCCGGGAACACTGAAGCTTTCTTT; CDR3aa: CASGRQGAGNTEAFF
v_gene: TRBV6-6; abundance: NA; j_gene: TRBJ2-7; d_gene: TRBD2; CDR3nt: TGTGCCAGCACCCCTAAAGCGGGAGTCCCCTACGAGCAGTACTTC; CDR3aa: CASTPKAGVPYEQYF
v_gene: TRBV28; abundance: NA; j_gene: TRBJ2-7; d_gene: NA; CDR3nt: TGTGCCAGCAGTTTCAGGTTGCGGGACAGCTCCTACGAGCAGTACTTC; CDR3aa: CASSFRLRDSSYEQYF
v_gene: TRBV18; abundance: NA; j_gene: TRBJ2-1; d_gene: TRBD2; CDR3nt: TGTGCCAGCTCACTCTCTCTAGCGGGAGTGGAGAATGAGCAGTTCTTC; CDR3aa: CASSLSLAGVENEQFF
v_gene: TRBV19; abundance: NA; j_gene: TRBJ2-7; d_gene: NA; CDR3nt: TGTGCCAGTAGCACGGACAGCATTCGTACCGAGCAGTACTTC; CDR3aa: CASSTDSIRTEQYF
v_gene: TRBV5-1; abundance: NA; j_gene: TRBJ2-2; d_gene: TRBD2; CDR3nt: TGCGCCAGCAGCTTGAGAGCGGGATCGGGGACCGGGGAGCTGTTTTTT; CDR3aa: CASSLRAGSGTGELFF
v_gene: TRBV19; abundance: NA; j_gene: TRBJ2-7; d_gene: TRBD2; CDR3nt: TGTGCCAGTAGTATAGTTCTAGCGGGACCCTACGAGCAGTACTTC; CDR3aa: CASSIVLAGPYEQYF
v_gene: TRBV19; abundance: NA; j_gene: TRBJ1-2; d_gene: NA; CDR3nt: TGTGCCAGTAGTATAGAACCAGACGCCTATGGCTACACCTTC; CDR3aa: CASSIEPDAYGYTF
v_gene: TRBV27; abundance: NA; j_gene: TRBJ2-3; d_gene: NA; CDR3nt: TGTGCCAGCAGTTTGGACAGCACTAGCACAGATACGCAGTATTTT; CDR3aa: CASSLDSTSTDTQYF
v_gene: TRBV2; abundance: few; j_gene: TRBJ2-5; d_gene: NA; CDR3nt: TGTGCCAGCATGGCCTCTAGGATGGAGACCCAGTACTTC; CDR3aa: CASMASRMETQYF
v_gene: TRBV5-1; abundance: NA; j_gene: TRBJ1-2; d_gene: NA; CDR3nt: TGCGCCAGCAGCCCCGGAGGGGACGGCTACACCTTC; CDR3aa: CASSPGGDGYTF
v_gene: TRBV6-6; abundance: NA; j_gene: TRBJ2-7; d_gene: NA; CDR3nt: TGTGCCAGCAGTTCAACCAGGACCTACGAGCAGTACTTC; CDR3aa: CASSSTRTYEQYF
v_gene: TRBV28; abundance: NA; j_gene: TRBJ1-2; d_gene: NA; CDR3nt: TGTGCCAGCAGTTGGCCAGGTTTGGGCTACACCTTC; CDR3aa: CASSWPGLGYTF
v_gene: TRBV18; abundance: NA; j_gene: TRBJ2-7; d_gene: NA; CDR3nt: TGTGCCAGCTCACCAAGCTCCTACGAGCAGTACTTC; CDR3aa: CASSPSSYEQYF
v_gene: TRBV28; abundance: NA; j_gene: TRBJ2-7; d_gene: NA; CDR3nt: TGTGCCAGCAGGATGGCAGGATCCTACGAGCAGTACTTC; CDR3aa: CASRMAGSYEQYF
v_gene: TRBV18; abundance: NA; j_gene: TRBJ1-3; d_gene: TRBD1; CDR3nt: TGTGCCAGCTCACCAAGCCAGGGGGCTGGAAACACCATATATTTT; CDR3aa: CASSPSQGAGNTIYF
v_gene: TRBV4-1; abundance: NA; j_gene: TRBJ1-5; d_gene: NA; CDR3nt: TGCGCCAGCAGCTCGGGGGGGGTTAGCAATCAGCCCCAGCATTTT; CDR3aa: CASSSGGVSNQPQHF
v_gene: TRBV6-4; abundance: NA; j_gene: TRBJ1-1; d_gene: NA; CDR3nt: TGTGCCAGCAGTGAGCCGGGGTGGTACATGAACACTGAAGCTTTCTTT; CDR3aa: CASSEPGWYMNTEAFF
v_gene: TRBV19; abundance: NA; j_gene: TRBJ2-1; d_gene: TRBD2; CDR3nt: TGTGCCAGTAGTATGAGTAGCGGGATAAGGTCCTACAATGAGCAGTTCTTC; CDR3aa: CASSMSSGIRSYNEQFF
v_gene: TRBV18; abundance: NA; j_gene: TRBJ2-3; d_gene: NA; CDR3nt: TGTGCCAGCTCACCAATCGGTGGGCGAGATACGCAGTATTTT; CDR3aa: CASSPIGGRDTQYF
v_gene: TRBV25-1; abundance: NA; j_gene: TRBJ2-3; d_gene: NA; CDR3nt: TGTGCCAGCAGAACCACGGCAGATACGCAGTATTTT; CDR3aa: CASRTTADTQYF
v_gene: TRBV6-5; abundance: NA; j_gene: TRBJ2-7; d_gene: TRBD2; CDR3nt: TGTGCCAGCAGTACCTGGACTAGCGGGAGGAACGAGCAGTACTTC; CDR3aa: CASSTWTSGRNEQYF
v_gene: TRBV19; abundance: NA; j_gene: TRBJ2-1; d_gene: NA; CDR3nt: TGTGCCAGTAGTATTCGGGCTAGCACGGGATACAATGAGCAGTTCTTC; CDR3aa: CASSIRASTGYNEQFF
v_gene: TRBV6-1; abundance: once; j_gene: TRBJ2-5; d_gene: NA; CDR3nt: TGTGCCAGCAGTCTGGGGGGCAGGGGAGAGACCCAGTACTTC; CDR3aa: CASSLGGRGETQYF
v_gene: TRBV19; abundance: NA; j_gene: TRBJ2-3; d_gene: TRBD2; CDR3nt: TGTGCCAGTAGTCCACAAGGACTAGCGGGGACCACAGATACGCAGTATTTT; CDR3aa: CASSPQGLAGTTDTQYF
v_gene: TRBV30; abundance: NA; j_gene: TRBJ1-1; d_gene: NA; CDR3nt: TGTGCCTGGAGTACCGCGAACACTGAAGCTTTCTTT; CDR3aa: CAWSTANTEAFF
v_gene: TRBV7-2; abundance: few; j_gene: TRBJ1-3; d_gene: TRBD1; CDR3nt: TGTGCCAGCAGCTCGTATACAGGGGCCTCTGGAAACACCATATATTTT; CDR3aa: CASSSYTGASGNTIYF
v_gene: TRBV6-1; abundance: NA; j_gene: TRBJ1-1; d_gene: NA; CDR3nt: TGTGCCAGCCAAAGCGCTGAAGCTTTCTTT; CDR3aa: CASQSAEAFF
v_gene: TRBV28; abundance: NA; j_gene: TRBJ2-1; d_gene: TRBD2; CDR3nt: TGTGCCAGCAGTTTAGTGGGACTAGCGGCCAGCCATGAGCAGTTCTTC; CDR3aa: CASSLVGLAASHEQFF
v_gene: TRBV11-2; abundance: NA; j_gene: TRBJ1-2; d_gene: NA; CDR3nt: TGTGCCAGCAGCCACGGGGGGGACAACCTAGGTTCCGGCTACACCTTC; CDR3aa: CASSHGGDNLGSGYTF
v_gene: TRBV25-1; abundance: once; j_gene: TRBJ2-5; d_gene: TRBD2; CDR3nt: TGTGCCAGCAGTGAGGGGACTAGCGGACAAGAGACCCAGTACTTC; CDR3aa: CASSEGTSGQETQYF
v_gene: TRBV6-1; abundance: NA; j_gene: TRBJ1-3; d_gene: NA; CDR3nt: TGTGCCAGCAGTGAATTCGCGGGACATGGGGTCGGAAACACCATATATTTT; CDR3aa: CASSEFAGHGVGNTIYF
v_gene: TRBV5-1; abundance: NA; j_gene: TRBJ2-7; d_gene: TRBD2; CDR3nt: TGCGCCAGCTCAACCACACCGGGGGGCGAGCAGTACTTC; CDR3aa: CASSTTPGGEQYF
v_gene: TRBV27; abundance: once; j_gene: TRBJ1-1; d_gene: TRBD1; CDR3nt: TGTGCCAGTTCGAGACAGGGAGGAGACACTGAAGCTTTCTTT; CDR3aa: CASSRQGGDTEAFF
v_gene: TRBV5-8; abundance: NA; j_gene: TRBJ2-7; d_gene: NA; CDR3nt: TGTGCCAGCAGCTTGCGGGGTATTGTCCCCTACGAGCAGTACTTC; CDR3aa: CASSLRGIVPYEQYF
v_gene: TRBV2; abundance: NA; j_gene: TRBJ2-7; d_gene: NA; CDR3nt: TGTGCCAGCACGAGGGTGGGGGTCTGGCAGGGGGAGCAGTACTTC; CDR3aa: CASTRVGVWQGEQYF
v_gene: TRBV6-1; abundance: NA; j_gene: TRBJ1-2; d_gene: NA; CDR3nt: TGTGCCAGCAGTGCGACCCTGGGATATGGTGGCTACACCTTC; CDR3aa: CASSATLGYGGYTF
v_gene: TRBV7-2; abundance: NA; j_gene: TRBJ2-1; d_gene: TRBD2; CDR3nt: TGTGCCAGCAGCTTAGCGGTTGGGCTAGCGGGCGTCTCCTACAATGAGCAGTTCTTC; CDR3aa: CASSLAVGLAGVSYNEQFF
v_gene: TRBV27; abundance: NA; j_gene: TRBJ1-2; d_gene: TRBD1; CDR3nt: TGTGCCAGCAGTTTATCCTGGGACAGGGGCAATGGCTACACCTTC; CDR3aa: CASSLSWDRGNGYTF
v_gene: TRBV6-1; abundance: NA; j_gene: TRBJ2-7; d_gene: NA; CDR3nt: TGTGCCAGCAGTTGGCGGACCGGGGACTACGAGCAGTACTTC; CDR3aa: CASSWRTGDYEQYF
v_gene: TRBV6-1; abundance: NA; j_gene: TRBJ2-3; d_gene: NA; CDR3nt: TGTGCCAGCATCCAGGCTGCGGGTACGCAGTATTTT; CDR3aa: CASIQAAGTQYF
v_gene: TRBV18; abundance: NA; j_gene: TRBJ1-1; d_gene: NA; CDR3nt: TGTGCCAGCTCACCGAACGAGTTAGCAACGAACACTGAAGCTTTCTTT; CDR3aa: CASSPNELATNTEAFF
v_gene: TRBV19; abundance: NA; j_gene: TRBJ2-7; d_gene: NA; CDR3nt: TGTGCCAGTAGTTCCGGTGGGAGCGGAGGATCCTACGAGCAGTACTTC; CDR3aa: CASSSGGSGGSYEQYF
v_gene: TRBV5-4; abundance: NA; j_gene: TRBJ1-4; d_gene: NA; CDR3nt: TGTGCCAGCAGCGGCGGGGGCACTAATGAAAAACTGTTTTTT; CDR3aa: CASSGGGTNEKLFF
v_gene: TRBV11-2; abundance: NA; j_gene: TRBJ1-4; d_gene: NA; CDR3nt: TGTGCCAGCAGCCCGGGACGCCAGAGGGGAGAAAAACTGTTTTTT; CDR3aa: CASSPGRQRGEKLFF
v_gene: TRBV6-5; abundance: NA; j_gene: TRBJ2-1; d_gene: NA; CDR3nt: TGTGCCAGCAGCCGCGACTCCTACAATGAGCAGTTCTTC; CDR3aa: CASSRDSYNEQFF
v_gene: TRBV19; abundance: NA; j_gene: TRBJ1-1; d_gene: TRBD1; CDR3nt: TGTGCCAGTAGTTCCGGGACAGGGGGTACTGAAGCTTTCTTT; CDR3aa: CASSSGTGGTEAFF